These T cell receptor beta chains were read from a single sample in a study of blood T cell repertoires in COVID-19. Repertoires were generated with immunoSEQ multiplex PCR, while TCRdb's copy carries only in-frame clones and drops some. The data contain roughly 65,000 clones, under 95% of them singletons. The material sequenced was peripheral blood. These receptors were collected from a man aged 65 to 79 with active COVID-19. The CDR3 runs from the conserved cysteine through the conserved F or W. The order of the fields is D gene, clone size, J gene, V gene, CDR3 protein, CDR3 DNA. The D gene is left open where the match is weak. Clone size appears in some rows only: once, few, many, or a class for an expanded clone.

d_call: TRBD2; clone_size: -; j_call: TRBJ2-2; v_call: TRBV4-2; cdr3_aa: CASSQAAGGNTGELFF; cdr3_nt: TGTGCCAGCAGCCAGGCGGCGGGGGGGAACACCGGGGAGCTGTTTTTT
d_call: -; clone_size: -; j_call: TRBJ1-2; v_call: TRBV5-1; cdr3_aa: CASSLAEGGRYGYTF; cdr3_nt: TGCGCCAGCAGCTTGGCAGAGGGGGGGCGGTATGGCTACACCTTC
d_call: TRBD1; clone_size: once; j_call: TRBJ1-1; v_call: TRBV5-4; cdr3_aa: CASSTTGRLTEAFF; cdr3_nt: TGTGCCAGCAGCACGACAGGGCGCCTAACTGAAGCTTTCTTT
d_call: TRBD1; clone_size: -; j_call: TRBJ1-6; v_call: TRBV5-1; cdr3_aa: CASSAAGTGGSYNSPLHF; cdr3_nt: TGCGCCAGCAGCGCCGCCGGGACAGGGGGGTCCTATAATTCACCCCTCCACTTT
d_call: -; clone_size: -; j_call: TRBJ2-3; v_call: TRBV3-1/TRBV3-2; cdr3_aa: CASSLGGGSDTQYF; cdr3_nt: TGTGCCAGCAGCCTCGGGGGAGGTTCTGATACGCAGTATTTT
d_call: TRBD1; clone_size: -; j_call: TRBJ1-6; v_call: TRBV6-5; cdr3_aa: CASRRDSLYSPLHF; cdr3_nt: TGTGCCAGCAGGAGGGACAGTCTGTATTCACCCCTCCACTTT
d_call: -; clone_size: -; j_call: TRBJ1-2; v_call: TRBV21-1; cdr3_aa: CASTPGVCYTF; cdr3_nt: TGTGCCAGCACACCGGGGGTATGCTACACCTTC
d_call: -; clone_size: -; j_call: TRBJ1-4; v_call: TRBV3-1/TRBV3-2; cdr3_aa: CASSQSNGGGEKLFF; cdr3_nt: TGTGCCAGCAGCCAAAGCAACGGCGGGGGAGAAAAACTGTTTTTT
d_call: -; clone_size: -; j_call: TRBJ2-7; v_call: TRBV11-2; cdr3_aa: CASSLLQGNEQYF; cdr3_nt: TGTGCCAGCAGCTTACTACAGGGTAACGAGCAGTACTTC
d_call: TRBD1; clone_size: -; j_call: TRBJ1-2; v_call: TRBV3-1/TRBV3-2; cdr3_aa: CASSRGTGGVYGYTF; cdr3_nt: TGTGCCAGCAGCCGAGGGACAGGGGGCGTCTATGGCTACACCTTC
d_call: -; clone_size: -; j_call: TRBJ1-1; v_call: TRBV6-1; cdr3_aa: CASSEGGRTEAFF; cdr3_nt: TGTGCCAGCAGTGAAGGGGGGAGGACTGAAGCTTTCTTT
d_call: -; clone_size: -; j_call: TRBJ1-1; v_call: TRBV6-5; cdr3_aa: CASSYAGLSVGAFF; cdr3_nt: TGTGCCAGCAGTTACGCGGGATTATCGGTTGGAGCTTTCTTT
d_call: -; clone_size: -; j_call: TRBJ1-5; v_call: TRBV14; cdr3_aa: CASSPAPGRPQHF; cdr3_nt: TGTGCCAGCAGCCCAGCCCCGGGGAGGCCCCAGCATTTT
d_call: -; clone_size: once; j_call: TRBJ2-3; v_call: TRBV10-3; cdr3_aa: CAISAREQTDTQYF; cdr3_nt: TGTGCCATCAGTGCCCGGGAACAAACAGATACGCAGTATTTT
d_call: -; clone_size: -; j_call: TRBJ2-3; v_call: TRBV3-1/TRBV3-2; cdr3_aa: CASRTQALGADTQYF; cdr3_nt: TGTGCCAGCAGGACACAGGCCCTTGGGGCAGATACGCAGTATTTT
d_call: -; clone_size: -; j_call: TRBJ1-1; v_call: TRBV14; cdr3_aa: CASSHGTGRAEAFF; cdr3_nt: TGTGCCAGCAGCCATGGTACAGGGCGGGCTGAAGCTTTCTTT
d_call: -; clone_size: -; j_call: TRBJ2-7; v_call: TRBV11-3; cdr3_aa: CASSLDQGLSYEQYF; cdr3_nt: TGTGCCAGCAGCTTAGATCAGGGGCTCTCCTACGAGCAGTACTTC
d_call: -; clone_size: -; j_call: TRBJ1-5; v_call: TRBV6-2/TRBV6-3; cdr3_aa: CASSDGGPQHF; cdr3_nt: TGTGCCAGCAGCGACGGGGGGCCCCAGCATTTT
d_call: -; clone_size: -; j_call: TRBJ1-3; v_call: TRBV21-1; cdr3_aa: CASSKDRADSGNTIYF; cdr3_nt: TGTGCCAGCAGCAAAGACAGGGCAGACTCTGGAAACACCATATATTTT
d_call: -; clone_size: -; j_call: TRBJ1-5; v_call: TRBV28; cdr3_aa: CASTTWPWPQHF; cdr3_nt: TGTGCCAGCACCACCTGGCCGTGGCCCCAGCATTTT
d_call: TRBD1; clone_size: -; j_call: TRBJ1-1; v_call: TRBV19; cdr3_aa: CASAETGSVRTEAFF; cdr3_nt: TGTGCCAGTGCTGAGACAGGGAGTGTACGCACTGAAGCTTTCTTT
d_call: -; clone_size: -; j_call: TRBJ2-5; v_call: TRBV6-5; cdr3_aa: CASSYGGLAYQETQYF; cdr3_nt: TGTGCCAGCAGTTACGGTGGGCTAGCTTACCAAGAGACCCAGTACTTC
d_call: TRBD1; clone_size: -; j_call: TRBJ1-2; v_call: TRBV20-1; cdr3_aa: CSASPGQGVGGYTF; cdr3_nt: TGCAGTGCTAGTCCGGGACAGGGGGTGGGGGGCTACACCTTC
d_call: TRBD1; clone_size: -; j_call: TRBJ1-1; v_call: TRBV7-2; cdr3_aa: CASSRDRQTEAFF; cdr3_nt: TGTGCCAGCAGTCGGGACAGACAGACTGAAGCTTTCTTT
d_call: TRBD1; clone_size: -; j_call: TRBJ2-7; v_call: TRBV13; cdr3_aa: CASSLVIQGIYEQYF; cdr3_nt: TGTGCCAGCAGCTTAGTTATACAGGGGATCTACGAGCAGTACTTC
d_call: -; clone_size: -; j_call: TRBJ1-1; v_call: TRBV14; cdr3_aa: CASSHGEATEAFF; cdr3_nt: TGTGCCAGCAGCCATGGGGAGGCTACTGAAGCTTTCTTT
d_call: -; clone_size: -; j_call: TRBJ2-3; v_call: TRBV2; cdr3_aa: CASSRVTDTQYF; cdr3_nt: TGTGCCAGCAGTCGGGTCACAGATACGCAGTATTTT
d_call: -; clone_size: once; j_call: TRBJ2-7; v_call: TRBV6-5; cdr3_aa: CASTNRASYEQYF; cdr3_nt: TGTGCCAGCACGAACAGGGCATCCTACGAGCAGTACTTC
d_call: -; clone_size: -; j_call: TRBJ1-2; v_call: TRBV7-9; cdr3_aa: CASSPDVMWQGSHGYTF; cdr3_nt: TGTGCCAGCAGCCCCGACGTCATGTGGCAGGGGAGCCATGGCTACACCTTC
d_call: -; clone_size: -; j_call: TRBJ1-5; v_call: TRBV6-5; cdr3_aa: CASSASGGLAQPQHF; cdr3_nt: TGTGCCAGCAGCGCCTCGGGGGGTTTAGCGCAGCCCCAGCATTTT
d_call: TRBD2; clone_size: -; j_call: TRBJ2-1; v_call: TRBV19; cdr3_aa: CASGTSGGTNEQFF; cdr3_nt: TGTGCCAGTGGTACTAGCGGGGGGACCAATGAGCAGTTCTTC
d_call: -; clone_size: -; j_call: TRBJ2-1; v_call: TRBV11-2; cdr3_aa: CASSPSGRGSYNEQFF; cdr3_nt: TGTGCCAGCAGCCCCTCGGGCAGGGGCTCCTACAATGAGCAGTTCTTC
d_call: TRBD2; clone_size: -; j_call: TRBJ2-3; v_call: TRBV23-1; cdr3_aa: CASRHTGTSGTDTQYF; cdr3_nt: TGCGCCAGCAGGCACACCGGGACTAGTGGAACAGATACGCAGTATTTT
d_call: TRBD1; clone_size: -; j_call: TRBJ1-2; v_call: TRBV6-5; cdr3_aa: CASSTGQGSYGYTF; cdr3_nt: TGTGCCAGCAGTACGGGACAGGGGAGCTATGGCTACACCTTC
d_call: TRBD2; clone_size: -; j_call: TRBJ2-3; v_call: TRBV9; cdr3_aa: CASSTRTSGGTDTQYF; cdr3_nt: TGTGCCAGCAGCACTAGGACTAGCGGGGGCACAGATACGCAGTATTTT
d_call: TRBD1; clone_size: -; j_call: TRBJ1-4; v_call: TRBV7-9; cdr3_aa: CASSSGTGVEKLFF; cdr3_nt: TGTGCCAGCAGCTCGGGGACAGGGGTAGAAAAACTGTTTTTT
d_call: TRBD1; clone_size: -; j_call: TRBJ1-2; v_call: TRBV3-1/TRBV3-2; cdr3_aa: CASKQGAGYGYTF; cdr3_nt: TGTGCCAGCAAGCAGGGGGCGGGCTATGGCTACACCTTC
d_call: TRBD1; clone_size: -; j_call: TRBJ1-5; v_call: TRBV2; cdr3_aa: CASSGQGRGQPQHF; cdr3_nt: TGTGCCAGCAGTGGACAGGGCCGGGGGCAGCCCCAGCATTTT
d_call: TRBD1; clone_size: -; j_call: TRBJ2-3; v_call: TRBV5-1; cdr3_aa: CASSLDRGVDTQYF; cdr3_nt: TGCGCCAGCAGCTTGGACAGGGGGGTGGATACGCAGTATTTT